This T cell receptor (beta chain) was identified during a study of OX40 agonist ivuxolimab in advanced cancers. Generated by immunoSEQ multiplex PCR, the TCRdb table keeps only in-frame clones and is missing some. This sample carries about 120,000 clones, 85% to 90% of them seen once, and the ten largest clones take approximately 0.55%. This clone was counted only a few times. This sample comprised CD4+ or CD8+ T cells sorted from blood, obtained in a trial of the OX40 agonist ivuxolimab. The TCR sequence derives from an adult with an advanced solid tumor such as melanoma, head and neck, liver or kidney cancer.

The CDR3 DNA is TGTGCCAGCAGCCAAGAAGGGGGGGCAGGCAATCAGCCCCAGCATTTT. Amino acid sequence: CASSQEGGAGNQPQHF. V gene TRBV4-2 combines with J gene TRBJ1-5; tentative D call: TRBD1 (6 bases). Germline CDR1 is LGHNA and CDR2 is YNFKEQ. Trimming left V 0 bases short and J 2 bases short, with 11 bases between. The CDR3 spans 16 residues.